Following are 29 T cell receptor beta chains from one sample sequenced in a study of regulatory T cells in long-lasting Graves disease. Time point specified: newly diagnosed GD, antithyroid drugs for less than 3 months. The TCR library used RNA extracted from PBMCs. The authors built TCR beta libraries using iRepertoire HTBI primers and Arm-PCR of CDR3 regions. TCRdb fed the multiplex PCR reads into MiXCR, producing one record per CDR3 protein. The table records around 400,000 distinct CDR3 sequences, 15% of them present only once. Source: peripheral blood mononuclear cells (PBMCs), taken at new diagnosis, from a patient treated with antithyroid drugs. These receptor sequences come from a female donor with Graves disease.

This clonotype was seen many times. The chain uses TRBV20-1 and TRBJ2-7; D gene uncertain. V lost 7 bases, J lost 2 bases, and 9 bases lay in between. From germline, CDR1 is DFQATT and CDR2 SNEGSKA (reference sequence). The CDR3 contains 11 residues. DNA of the CDR3: TGCAGTGTGCGGACGGCCTACGAGCAGTACTTC. Amino acids: CSVRTAYEQYF.

Ten or more counts support this clonotype. The chain is built from TRBV7-8 and TRBJ1-2, with D possibly matching TRBD1 (5 bases). CDR1 and CDR2 from the germline V gene are SGHVS and FQNEAQ. With 3 bases removed from V and 2 bases from J, the gap between germline ends came to 13 bases. The CDR3 spans 15 residues. The CDR3 region is CASSFGGQENYGYTF. The CDR3 bases are TGTGCCAGCAGCTTTGGGGGTCAGGAGAACTATGGCTACACCTTC.

This clonotype was counted ten times or more. The chain is built from TRBV5-6 and TRBJ2-7; no definite D call. V was trimmed by 1 base and J by 6 bases, leaving 5 bases between them. CDR3 length: 11 residues. Germline values: CDR1 SGHDT, CDR2 YYEEEE. CDR3 coding DNA: TGTGCCAGCAGCTTGTACGGCGAGCAGTACTTC. Translated, it gives CASSLYGEQYF.

In its sample, this clonotype was seen a few times. This rearrangement joins TRBV7-9 to TRBJ1-6; D not certain. This CDR3 comprises 13 residues. CDR1 SEHNR and CDR2 FQNEAQ come from the germline V gene (reference sequence). V was cut by 3 bases and J by 8 bases, with 8 bases left in between. For the CDR3, the DNA is TGTGCCAGCAGCTTGAGTAATGATTCACCCCTCCACTTT. As protein: CASSLSNDSPLHF.

This clonotype was observed many times. The V gene is TRBV11-2, the J gene TRBJ1-5; D gene ambiguous. Germline-derived CDR1 and CDR2 are SGHAT and FQNNGV. The CDR3 totals 13 residues. Trimming removed 5 bases from V and 1 base from J, with 6 bases in between. The CDR3: CASSMWSNQPQHF. DNA for the CDR3: TGTGCCAGCAGCATGTGGAGCAATCAGCCCCAGCATTTT.

This clonotype has ten or more counts. CDR3 DNA sequence: TGTGCCAGCAAAATAGCGGGAGGGCCTGTGGGGGAGCTGTTTTTT. Protein product: CASKIAGGPVGELFF. The genes are TRBV2 and TRBJ2-2, with 11 bases identical to TRBD2. The CDR3 is made up of 15 amino acids. V dropped 7 bases and J dropped 8; count of bases not matched to a gene: 9. Germline assignment: CDR1 SNHLY and CDR2 FYNNEI.

The V and J genes are TRBV29-1 and TRBJ1-2; D is possibly TRBD1 (6 bases). Germline V gene lookup returns CDR1 SQVTM and CDR2 ANQGSEA. Trimming shortened V by 3 bases and J by 4 bases, and 18 bases separated the two germline ends. The CDR3 runs to 15 residues. CDR3 sequence reads: CSVELGGQGSYGYTF. The CDR3 DNA is TGCAGCGTTGAGTTGGGCGGGCAGGGGAGCTATGGCTACACCTTC.

This clonotype was seen repeatedly, ten times or more. The V and J genes are TRBV5-6 and TRBJ2-3; D is possibly TRBD1 (6 bases). Germline CDR1 is SGHDT and CDR2 is YYEEEE. The V gene lost 1 base and the J gene lost 2 bases, with 11 bases spanning the gap. The CDR3 loop spans 15 amino acids. DNA of the CDR3: TGTGCCAGCAGCTTGTGGGACATACTCACAGATACGCAGTATTTT. This translates into CASSLWDILTDTQYF.

This clonotype was counted at least ten times. This chain joins TRBV11-2 and TRBJ2-3; 9 bases agree with TRBD1. The V segment lost 5 bases and the J segment 3 bases; nucleotides outside the gene matches: 6. Germline CDR1 SGHAT, CDR2 FQNNGV. There are 15 residues in the CDR3. CDR3 in DNA: TGTGCCAGCAGCGCAACAGGGGGCAGGACAGATACGCAGTATTTT. Translation gives CASSATGGRTDTQYF.

This clonotype was seen at least ten times. The rearrangement joins TRBV27 to TRBJ2-4, with D tentatively TRBD2 (5 bases). The CDR3 has 13 amino acids. The germline V gene has CDR1 MNHEY and CDR2 SMNVEV (reference sequence). V lost 2 bases and J 8 bases, leaving 10 bases between the germline ends. The CDR3 DNA reads as TGTGCCAGCAGTTTAGGAATGAGGGACATTCAGTACTTC. It encodes CASSLGMRDIQYF.

In this sample, this clonotype turned up a few times. V usage is TRBV29-1 and J usage is TRBJ1-1; D unresolved. Germline CDR1 is SQVTM and CDR2 is ANQGSEA. V was cut by 7 bases and J by 1 base, with 13 bases left in between. The CDR3 runs to 13 residues. CDR3 DNA sequence: TGCAGCGGTGATGCTTGGGGGAACACTGAAGCTTTCTTT. It yields the protein CSGDAWGNTEAFF.

This clonotype was found once. The chain recombines TRBV11-2 with TRBJ1-5; D not certain. CDR1 and CDR2 (germline): SGHAT, FQNNGV. The CDR3 has 12 residues. V was clipped by 1 base and J by 9 bases, with 7 bases between them. The CDR3 sequence: CASSLVGAPQHF. CDR3 nucleotides: TGTGCCAGCAGCTTAGTGGGAGCGCCCCAGCATTTT.

For this clonotype: This is likely an artifact of a read error, given a far larger clone one base away. The chain couples TRBV4-2 to TRBJ2-1; unclear D gene. Germline CDR1 and CDR2: LGHNA and YNFKEQ. The CDR3 is 15 amino acids. CDR3 in amino acids: CASSPDSSRNNEQSF. Written as DNA, the CDR3 is TGTGCCAGCAGCCCCGACTCGTCGCGTAACAATGAGCAGTCCTTC.

This clonotype was observed a handful of times. This sequence joins TRBV7-8 and TRBJ2-2; 9 nucleotides align to TRBD2. This CDR3 comprises 16 residues. Germline V gene sequence: CDR1 SGHVS, CDR2 FQNEAQ. The trim removed 5 bases at V and 0 bases at J, leaving 4 bases unmatched. The CDR3: CASSHSGRANTGELFF. The CDR3 region has the DNA TGTGCCAGCAGCCATAGCGGGAGAGCGAACACCGGGGAGCTGTTTTTT.

The CDR3 loop is CASSQDRFTPFQETQYF. CDR3 coding DNA: TGTGCCAGCAGCCAAGATAGGTTTACCCCCTTCCAAGAGACCCAGTACTTC. V is TRBV14 and J is TRBJ2-5; no clear D. The CDR3 loop spans 17 amino acids. V dropped 0 bases and J dropped 1 base, with 15 bases sitting between them. Germline CDR1 SGHDN, CDR2 FVKESK.

This clonotype showed up many times. The CDR3 loop reads CATSRSRGRGTGELFF. CDR3 sequence (DNA): TGTGCCACCAGCAGAAGTAGGGGGCGAGGCACCGGGGAGCTGTTTTTT. This sequence joins TRBV15 and TRBJ2-2; 7 nucleotides line up with TRBD1. In germline, CDR1 is LNHNV, CDR2 YYDKDF (reference sequence). Trimming cost V 2 bases and J 4 bases; bases outside gene matches: 7. This CDR3 has 16 amino acids.

This clonotype was counted only a few times. The CDR3 coding sequence is TGTGCCAGCAGTCAAAGCGGTGGCGGGAGACGGAACACCGGGGAGCTGTTTTTT. It specifies CASSQSGGGRRNTGELFF. This chain links TRBV2 with TRBJ2-2; TRBD2 agrees at 7 bases. V was pared by 5 bases and J by 1 base, with 13 bases of the junction left unmatched. The CDR3 consists of 18 residues. In germline, CDR1 is SNHLY, CDR2 FYNNEI.

This clonotype has ten or more counts. The gene calls are TRBV27 and TRBJ1-1, with D unclear. CDR1 and CDR2 (germline): MNHEY, SMNVEV (reference sequence). The V and J ends lost 2 bases and 0 bases respectively, with 10 bases between them. This CDR3 has 15 amino acids. The CDR3 reads CASSLLQSMNTEAFF. CDR3 sequence (DNA): TGTGCCAGCAGTTTACTACAGTCTATGAACACTGAAGCTTTCTTT.

This clonotype appeared many times. The chain employs TRBV2 and TRBJ2-7; D uncertain. The CDR3 has 11 amino acids. Germline V gene data show CDR1 as SNHLY and CDR2 as FYNNEI. The V end lost 2 bases, the J end lost 8 bases, and 7 bases lay between the germline ends. The CDR3 spells CASSENWQQYF. DNA for the CDR3: TGTGCCAGCAGTGAAAACTGGCAGCAGTACTTC.

This clonotype has at least ten counts. V usage is TRBV28 and J usage is TRBJ2-1; tentatively, D is TRBD1 (6 bases). Trimming left V 6 bases short and J 7 bases short, with 10 bases between. The length of the CDR3 is 12 residues. CDR1 and CDR2 (germline): MDHEN, SYDVKM. In DNA form, the CDR3 reads TGTGCCAGCAGACTACAGGGTAATGAGCAGTTCTTC. This translates into CASRLQGNEQFF.

V and J are TRBV29-1 and TRBJ2-3, with 8 bases identical to TRBD2. The V gene end was trimmed by 6 bases and the J gene end by 2 bases; junction bases not matched to a gene: 10. Germline V gene sequence: CDR1 SQVTM, CDR2 ANQGSEA. This CDR3 is 15 amino acids long. The CDR3 sequence is CSVEGNSGDTDTQYF. The CDR3 DNA is TGCAGCGTCGAGGGGAATAGCGGGGACACAGATACGCAGTATTTT.

This clonotype was observed at least ten times. V and J are TRBV12-3 or TRBV12-4 and TRBJ1-2, with D possibly TRBD1 on 5 matching bases. Trimming took 6 bases from V and 2 from J, leaving 13 bases between them. The CDR3 is 14 residues long. CDR3 coding DNA: TGTGCCAGCAGCCTCCCGACAGTCAACTATGGCTACACCTTC. Translating gives CASSLPTVNYGYTF.

This clonotype was detected only a few times. The rearrangement joins TRBV6-1 to TRBJ2-7; 8 bases map to TRBD1. Germline V lookup: CDR1 MNHNS, CDR2 SASEGT. This CDR3 spans 15 amino acids. V shed 6 bases, J shed 7 bases, and the junction held 14 bases outside the gene matches. The chain's CDR3 is CASSLKPQGAGEQYF. In DNA, the CDR3 is TGTGCCAGCAGCCTAAAACCCCAGGGGGCAGGGGAGCAGTACTTC.

The chain combines TRBV29-1 with TRBJ2-5, with TRBD1 as a possible D gene (5 bases). Trimming left V 4 bases short and J 2 bases short, with 11 bases between. The CDR3 spans 13 residues. CDR1 and CDR2 (germline): SQVTM, ANQGSEA. The CDR3 nucleotides read TGCAGCGTTGCCAGGGCAGCACAAGAGACCCAGTACTTC. It codes for CSVARAAQETQYF.

This clonotype came up many times. The chain recombines TRBV28 with TRBJ2-3; 9 nucleotides align to TRBD1. The junction had 7 bases not matched to a gene; V was cut back by 6 bases and J by 0 bases. This CDR3 has 16 amino acids. Germline V gene lookup returns CDR1 MDHEN and CDR2 SYDVKM. Here the CDR3 reads CASRTKQGASTDTQYF. DNA for the CDR3: TGTGCCAGCAGGACCAAACAGGGGGCGAGCACAGATACGCAGTATTTT.

This clonotype was detected many times. The J gene is TRBJ1-2, the V gene TRBV28; 8 nucleotides align to TRBD1. Germline V gene lookup returns CDR1 MDHEN and CDR2 SYDVKM. J was trimmed by 5 bases and V by 6 bases; bases with no gene match: 11. The CDR3 covers 15 residues. The CDR3 nucleotides are TGTGCCAGCAGCACAGGGGGGGTGGGGGGTTATGGCTACACCTTC. Amino acids: CASSTGGVGGYGYTF.

This clonotype was seen repeatedly, ten times or more. The chain employs TRBV11-3 and TRBJ2-1; TRBD2 matches 7 bases. V lost 5 bases to trimming and J lost 2 bases; unmatched junction nucleotides: 3. The CDR3 spans 14 residues. The germline gives CDR1 SGHNT, CDR2 YENEEA. The CDR3 nucleotides read TGTGCCAGCAGCGCCGGGACTACCTACAATGAGCAGTTCTTC. It is translated as CASSAGTTYNEQFF.

A remark on this clonotype: Possible read error: a much larger clone is one base away. The chain recombines TRBV2 with TRBJ2-7, with 14 bases aligning to TRBD2. The CDR3 is 16 amino acids. Germline V gives CDR1 SNHLY, CDR2 FYNNEI. The CDR3, as DNA: TGTGCCGGCAGCCAGGTCAGGACTAGCGGGAGGTACGAGCAGTACTTC. Translated, it gives CAGSQVRTSGRYEQYF.

In its sample, this clonotype was seen a few times. This chain joins TRBV5-1 and TRBJ2-1; D is perhaps TRBD2 (7 bases). This CDR3 has 15 amino acids. Germline CDR1 SGHRS, CDR2 YFSETQ. V shed 5 bases and J shed 4 bases, with 16 bases lying between them. CDR3 in amino acids: CASREARGPYNEQFF. The DNA of the CDR3 is TGCGCCAGCAGGGAGGCGCGGGGGCCTTACAATGAGCAGTTCTTC.